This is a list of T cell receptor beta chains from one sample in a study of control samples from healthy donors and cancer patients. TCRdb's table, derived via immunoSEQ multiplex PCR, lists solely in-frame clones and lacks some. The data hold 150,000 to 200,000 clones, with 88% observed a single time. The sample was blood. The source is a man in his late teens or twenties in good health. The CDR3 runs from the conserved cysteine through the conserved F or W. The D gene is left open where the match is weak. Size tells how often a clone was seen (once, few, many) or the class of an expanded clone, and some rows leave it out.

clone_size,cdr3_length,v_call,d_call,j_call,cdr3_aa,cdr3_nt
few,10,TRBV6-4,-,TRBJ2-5,CASSSVTQYF,TGTGCCAGCAGTAGCGTGACCCAGTACTTC
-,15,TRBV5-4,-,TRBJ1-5,CASFRTAKRNQPQHF,TGTGCCAGCTTTCGGACGGCGAAGCGCAATCAGCCCCAGCATTTT
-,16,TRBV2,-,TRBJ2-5,CATSRRGGPGGQTQYF,TGTGCCACTTCGCGGAGGGGGGGGCCAGGAGGGCAGACCCAGTACTTC
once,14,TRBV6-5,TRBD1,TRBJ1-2,CASSRQGVNYGYTF,TGTGCCAGCAGTAGACAGGGGGTTAACTATGGCTACACCTTC
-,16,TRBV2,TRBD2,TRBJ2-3,CASSREAGGGTDTQYF,TGTGCCAGCAGTCGAGAAGCGGGGGGAGGCACAGATACGCAGTATTTT
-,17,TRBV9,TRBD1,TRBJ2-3,CASSVSVPGQAGDTQYF,TGTGCCAGCAGCGTCTCAGTCCCGGGACAGGCGGGAGATACGCAGTATTTT
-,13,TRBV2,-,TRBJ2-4,CASSASWENIQYF,TGTGCCAGCAGTGCCTCTTGGGAAAACATTCAGTACTTC
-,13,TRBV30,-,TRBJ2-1,CAWSGGRTLEQFF,TGTGCCTGGAGTGGGGGGCGGACGCTGGAGCAGTTCTTC
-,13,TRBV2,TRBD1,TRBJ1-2,CASRVTGGDGYTF,TGTGCCAGCAGAGTGACAGGGGGTGATGGCTACACCTTC
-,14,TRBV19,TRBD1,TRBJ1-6,CASGTGAASPPLHF,TGTGCCAGTGGGACAGGGGCCGCTTCCCCACCCCTCCACTTT
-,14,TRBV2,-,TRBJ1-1,CASSEGMGNTEAFF,TGTGCCAGCAGTGAAGGGATGGGGAACACTGAAGCTTTCTTT
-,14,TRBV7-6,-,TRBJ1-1,CASSPDGVNTEAFF,TGTGCCAGCAGCCCGGACGGAGTGAACACTGAAGCTTTCTTT
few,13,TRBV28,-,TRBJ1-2,CASSLGQNYGYTF,TGTGCCAGCAGTCTTGGACAGAACTATGGCTACACCTTC
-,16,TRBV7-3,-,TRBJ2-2,CASSIPGLMNTGELFF,TGTGCCAGCAGCATTCCGGGACTGATGAACACCGGGGAGCTGTTTTTT
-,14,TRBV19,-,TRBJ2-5,CASSGSGGAGEQYF,TGTGCCAGTAGTGGATCCGGGGGCGCCGGGGAGCAGTACTTC
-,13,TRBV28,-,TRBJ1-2,CASRLRGHYGYTF,TGTGCCAGCAGATTACGGGGGCACTATGGCTACACCTTC
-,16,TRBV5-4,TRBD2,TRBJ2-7,CASSSSAGGLSYEQYF,TGTGCCAGCAGCTCGTCAGCGGGGGGCCTTTCCTACGAGCAGTACTTC
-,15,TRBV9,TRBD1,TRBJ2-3,CASSAWDSRTDTQYF,TGTGCCAGCAGCGCATGGGACAGCCGCACAGATACGCAGTATTTT
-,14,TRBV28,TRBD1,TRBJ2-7,CASSLSTGGNEQYF,TGTGCCAGCAGTTTATCGACAGGGGGCAACGAGCAGTACTTC
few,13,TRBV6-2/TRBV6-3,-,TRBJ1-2,CASSFVVSYGYTF,TGTGCCAGCAGTTTCGTAGTATCCTATGGCTACACCTTC
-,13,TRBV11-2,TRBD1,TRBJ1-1,CASRGQTNTEAFF,TGTGCCAGCAGGGGACAGACTAACACTGAAGCTTTCTTT
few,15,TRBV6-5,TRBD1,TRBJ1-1,CASRFSEGANTEAFF,TGTGCCAGCAGGTTTTCGGAGGGGGCCAACACTGAAGCTTTCTTT
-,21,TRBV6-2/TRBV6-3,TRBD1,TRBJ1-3,CASSYSKFRDRAFYSGNTIYF,TGTGCCAGCAGTTACTCGAAATTCCGGGACAGGGCGTTCTACTCTGGAAACACCATATATTTT
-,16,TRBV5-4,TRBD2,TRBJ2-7,CASSLRRTSGGYEQYF,TGTGCCAGCAGCTTAAGGAGGACTAGCGGGGGCTACGAGCAGTACTTC
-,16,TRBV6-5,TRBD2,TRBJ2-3,CASSLTSGGDTDTQYF,TGTGCCAGCAGTTTGACTAGCGGGGGGGACACAGATACGCAGTATTTT
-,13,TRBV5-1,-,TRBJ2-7,CASSFPGGREQYF,TGCGCCAGCAGCTTCCCTGGGGGGAGGGAGCAGTACTTC
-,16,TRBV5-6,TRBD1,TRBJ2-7,CASSRSPRTGDYEQYF,TGTGCCAGCAGCCGGAGCCCCCGGACAGGGGACTACGAGCAGTACTTC
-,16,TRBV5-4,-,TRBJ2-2,CASSVRSGSDTGELFF,TGTGCCAGCAGCGTTCGGTCAGGGTCTGACACCGGGGAGCTGTTTTTT
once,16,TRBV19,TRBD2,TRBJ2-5,CASSIAALAGQETQYF,TGTGCCAGTAGTATAGCGGCCCTAGCGGGGCAGGAGACCCAGTACTTC
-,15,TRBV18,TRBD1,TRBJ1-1,CASSPGRGLNTEAFF,TGTGCCAGCTCACCGGGCAGGGGGCTGAACACTGAAGCTTTCTTT
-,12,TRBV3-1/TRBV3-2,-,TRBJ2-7,CASSQARGEQYF,TGTGCCAGCAGCCAAGCTAGGGGCGAGCAGTACTTC
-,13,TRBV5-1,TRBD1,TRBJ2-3,CASGDRRTDTQYF,TGCGCCAGCGGGGACAGGCGAACAGATACGCAGTATTTT
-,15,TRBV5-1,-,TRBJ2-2,CASRREGVSSGELFF,TGCGCCAGCAGGCGAGAGGGGGTTTCTTCCGGGGAGCTGTTTTTT
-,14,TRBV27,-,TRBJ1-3,CASSLAGVGNTIYF,TGTGCCAGCAGTTTGGCAGGGGTCGGAAACACCATATATTTT
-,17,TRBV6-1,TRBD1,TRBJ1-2,CASSEEGWAGGHYGYTF,TGTGCCAGCAGTGAAGAGGGCTGGGCAGGGGGTCACTATGGCTACACCTTC
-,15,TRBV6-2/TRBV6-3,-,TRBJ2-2,CASSLTRLLTGELFF,TGTGCCAGCAGTTTAACTAGGCTTCTTACCGGGGAGCTGTTTTTT
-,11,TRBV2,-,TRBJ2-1,CASTRDSEGFF,TGTGCCAGCACCAGGGACTCGGAGGGGTTCTTC
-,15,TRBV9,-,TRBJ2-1,CASSASGSSYNEQFF,TGTGCCAGCAGCGCCAGCGGTTCCTCCTACAATGAGCAGTTCTTC
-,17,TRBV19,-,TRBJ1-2,CASSIVFSTDIDYGYTF,TGTGCCAGTAGTATAGTGTTTTCAACGGATATAGACTATGGCTACACCTTC
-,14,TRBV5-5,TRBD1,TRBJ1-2,CASRTGQANYGYTF,TGTGCCAGCAGGACCGGACAGGCGAACTATGGCTACACCTTC
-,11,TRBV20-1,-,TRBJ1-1,CNADSGTEAFF,TGCAATGCTGACAGTGGCACTGAAGCTTTCTTT
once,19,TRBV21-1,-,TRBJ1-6,CASSKDSTLGQGAPSPLHF,TGTGCCAGCAGCAAAGACTCAACCTTAGGACAGGGCGCCCCTTCACCCCTCCACTTT
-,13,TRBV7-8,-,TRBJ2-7,CASSPVVAVEQYF,TGTGCCAGCAGCCCAGTGGTTGCAGTCGAGCAGTACTTC
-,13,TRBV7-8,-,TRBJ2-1,CASSSLSANEQFF,TGTGCCAGCAGCTCCCTTTCGGCTAATGAGCAGTTCTTC
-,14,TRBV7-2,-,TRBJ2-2,CASSLNGGTGELFF,TGTGCCAGCAGCTTAAACGGGGGCACCGGGGAGCTGTTTTTT
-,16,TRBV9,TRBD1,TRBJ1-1,CASSTGGTAGNTEAFF,TGTGCCAGCAGCACGGGCGGGACAGCCGGGAACACTGAAGCTTTCTTT
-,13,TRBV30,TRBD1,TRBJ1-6,CAFSGTDNSPLHF,TGTGCCTTTTCCGGGACAGATAATTCACCCCTCCACTTT
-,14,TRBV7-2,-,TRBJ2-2,CASSLNRNTGELFF,TGTGCCAGCAGCTTGAACAGGAACACCGGGGAGCTGTTTTTT
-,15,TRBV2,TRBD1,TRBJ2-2,CASHAGTGFTGELFF,TGTGCCAGCCACGCCGGGACAGGGTTCACCGGGGAGCTGTTTTTT